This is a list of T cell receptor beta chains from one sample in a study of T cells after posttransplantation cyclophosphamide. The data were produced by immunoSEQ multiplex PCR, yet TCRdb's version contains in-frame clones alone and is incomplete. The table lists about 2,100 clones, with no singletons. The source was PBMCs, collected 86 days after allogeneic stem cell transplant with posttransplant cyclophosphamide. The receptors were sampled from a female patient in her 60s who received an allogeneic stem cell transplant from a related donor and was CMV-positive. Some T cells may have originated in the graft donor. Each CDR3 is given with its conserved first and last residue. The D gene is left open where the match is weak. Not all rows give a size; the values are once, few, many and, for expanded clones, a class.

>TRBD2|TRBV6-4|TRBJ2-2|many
CASSGRAGGAESGELFF
TGTGCCAGCAGTGGAAGAGCGGGGGGGGCAGAATCCGGGGAGCTGTTTTTT
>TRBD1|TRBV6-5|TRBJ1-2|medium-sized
CASSYSGQGVYYGYTF
TGTGCCAGCAGTTACTCGGGACAGGGGGTCTACTATGGCTACACCTTC
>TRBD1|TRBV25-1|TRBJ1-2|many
CASSAGGGYTF
TGTGCCAGCAGTGCAGGGGGGGGCTACACCTTC
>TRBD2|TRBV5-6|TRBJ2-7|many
CASSSEYSGRAPYEQYF
TGTGCCAGCAGCTCGGAGTATAGCGGGAGGGCCCCCTACGAGCAGTACTTC
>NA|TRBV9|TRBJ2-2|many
CASSVALRVANTGELFF
TGTGCCAGCAGCGTAGCTTTGCGGGTCGCGAACACCGGGGAGCTGTTTTTT
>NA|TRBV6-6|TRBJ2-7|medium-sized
CASRPGGSGGEQYF
TGTGCCAGCAGGCCTGGGGGGTCAGGAGGAGAGCAGTACTTC
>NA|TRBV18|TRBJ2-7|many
CASSPEQGLHSYEQYF
TGTGCCAGCTCACCAGAACAGGGCCTTCACTCCTACGAGCAGTACTTC
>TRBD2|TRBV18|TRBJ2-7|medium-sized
CASSQRTSGSNEQYF
TGTGCCAGCTCACAACGGACTAGCGGGAGTAACGAGCAGTACTTC
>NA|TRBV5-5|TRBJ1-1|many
CASSSPGETEAFF
TGTGCCAGCAGCTCCCCCGGGGAGACTGAAGCTTTCTTT
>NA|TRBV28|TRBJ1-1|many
CASRVFRDVRGGNTEAFF
TGTGCCAGCAGGGTCTTCCGGGACGTCAGAGGGGGGAACACTGAAGCTTTCTTT
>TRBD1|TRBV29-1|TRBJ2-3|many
CSVGTGTTTDTQYF
TGCAGCGTGGGGACAGGGACCACCACAGATACGCAGTATTTT
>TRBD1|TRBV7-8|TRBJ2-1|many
CASSLASPPSGTGANNEQFF
TGTGCCAGCAGCTTGGCCTCGCCTCCCTCCGGGACAGGGGCTAACAATGAGCAGTTCTTC
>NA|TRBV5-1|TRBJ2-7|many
CASSSGARGSYEQYF
TGCGCCAGCAGCTCGGGAGCTAGGGGATCCTACGAGCAGTACTTC
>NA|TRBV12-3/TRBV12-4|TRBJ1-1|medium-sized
CASSSWQNTEAFF
TGTGCCAGCAGTAGTTGGCAGAACACTGAAGCTTTCTTT
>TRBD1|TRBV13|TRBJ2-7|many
CASSPLGTVNYEQYF
TGTGCCAGCAGCCCGCTCGGGACAGTGAACTACGAGCAGTACTTC
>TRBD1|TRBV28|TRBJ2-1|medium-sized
CASSFPGTGGYEQFF
TGTGCCAGCAGTTTTCCCGGGACAGGGGGGTATGAGCAGTTCTTC
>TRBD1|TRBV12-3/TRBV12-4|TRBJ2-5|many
CASSLFSLGTGIQETQYF
TGTGCCAGCAGCCTTTTCAGCCTCGGGACAGGGATACAAGAGACCCAGTACTTC
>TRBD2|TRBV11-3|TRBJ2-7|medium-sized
CASSGSGIYEQYF
TGTGCCAGCAGCGGAAGCGGGATCTACGAGCAGTACTTC
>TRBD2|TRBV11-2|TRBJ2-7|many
CASSLNLGGDEQYF
TGTGCCAGCAGCTTAAATCTGGGGGGGGACGAGCAGTACTTC
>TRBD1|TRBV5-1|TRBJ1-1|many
CASSATGDTEAFF
TGCGCCAGCAGCGCGACAGGGGACACTGAAGCTTTCTTT
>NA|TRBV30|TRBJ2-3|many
CAWSNGLGFGTDTQYF
TGTGCCTGGAGCAACGGACTGGGTTTTGGCACAGATACGCAGTATTTT
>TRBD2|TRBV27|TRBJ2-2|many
CASSFGGTRSGELFF
TGTGCCAGCAGTTTTGGCGGGACTAGATCTGGGGAGCTGTTTTTT
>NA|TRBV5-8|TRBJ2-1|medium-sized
CASSSRDRQRRGFYNEQFF
TGTGCCAGCAGCAGCCGGGACAGGCAACGGCGGGGGTTCTACAATGAGCAGTTCTTC
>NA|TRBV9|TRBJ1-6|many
CASSAHPQAPLHF
TGTGCCAGCAGCGCTCATCCCCAGGCGCCCCTCCACTTT
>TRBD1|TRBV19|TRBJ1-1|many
CASTSRDRASSKAIFMNTEAFF
TGTGCCAGTACTTCCCGGGACAGGGCCTCGTCAAAAGCCATTTTTATGAACACTGAAGCTTTCTTT
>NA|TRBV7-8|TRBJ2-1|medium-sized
CASSFTRMEQFF
TGTGCCAGCAGCTTCACCAGAATGGAGCAGTTCTTC
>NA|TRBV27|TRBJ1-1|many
CASSRRGGSSEAFF
TGTGCCAGCTCCCGTCGGGGGGGCTCGTCTGAAGCTTTCTTT
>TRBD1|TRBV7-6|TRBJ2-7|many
CASSARQGAGYEQYF
TGTGCCAGCAGCGCCCGACAGGGGGCAGGGTACGAGCAGTACTTC
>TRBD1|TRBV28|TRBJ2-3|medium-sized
CASSSVPGQGTDTQYF
TGTGCCAGCAGTTCGGTCCCGGGACAGGGGACAGATACGCAGTATTTT
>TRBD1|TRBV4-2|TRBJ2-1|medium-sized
CASSLFTGTGTLNEQFF
TGTGCCAGCAGCCTCTTTACCGGGACAGGGACCTTGAATGAGCAGTTCTTC
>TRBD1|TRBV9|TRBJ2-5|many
CASSLTGTEETQYF
TGTGCCAGCAGCCTTACCGGGACAGAAGAGACCCAGTACTTC
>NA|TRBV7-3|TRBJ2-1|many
CASSLLGLTYNEQFF
TGTGCCAGCAGCTTATTAGGACTTACCTACAATGAGCAGTTCTTC
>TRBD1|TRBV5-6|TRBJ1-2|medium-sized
CASSRGQGVNGYTF
TGTGCCAGCAGCCGAGGACAGGGGGTGAATGGCTACACCTTC
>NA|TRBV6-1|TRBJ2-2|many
CASGGKLITTGELFF
TGTGCCAGCGGGGGGAAATTAATAACCACCGGGGAGCTGTTTTTT
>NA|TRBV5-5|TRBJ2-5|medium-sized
CASSSLGGYMETQYF
TGTGCCAGCAGCTCCCTCGGCGGGTATATGGAGACCCAGTACTTC
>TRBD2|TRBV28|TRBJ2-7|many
CASSSPGTSGSYEQYF
TGTGCCAGCAGTTCCCCCGGGACTAGCGGCTCCTACGAGCAGTACTTC
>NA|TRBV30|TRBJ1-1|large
CAWEPTQGNTEAFF
TGTGCCTGGGAACCTACCCAGGGGAACACTGAAGCTTTCTTT
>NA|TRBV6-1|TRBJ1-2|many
CASSELGGGYTF
TGTGCCAGCAGTGAACTTGGGGGCGGCTACACCTTC
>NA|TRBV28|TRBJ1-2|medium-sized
CATGTGFGPGMAF
TGTGCCACCGGAACAGGTTTCGGTCCTGGGATGGCCTTC
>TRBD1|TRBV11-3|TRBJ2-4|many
CASSSGGQGSKNIQYF
TGTGCCAGCAGCTCGGGGGGACAGGGCTCCAAAAACATTCAGTACTTC
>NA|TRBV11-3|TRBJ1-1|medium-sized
CASSRHGRGNTEAFF
TGTGCCAGCAGCCGTCACGGTCGCGGGAACACTGAAGCTTTCTTT
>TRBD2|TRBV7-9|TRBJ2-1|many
CASSVGGNEQFF
TGTGCCAGCAGCGTGGGGGGGAATGAGCAGTTCTTC
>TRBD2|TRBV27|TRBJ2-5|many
CASSPTSAGNGETQYF
TGTGCCAGCAGTCCAACTTCAGCGGGAAATGGCGAGACCCAGTACTTC
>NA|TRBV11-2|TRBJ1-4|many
CASSLDLGGSHEKLFF
TGTGCCAGCAGCTTAGATCTGGGGGGTTCGCATGAAAAACTGTTTTTT
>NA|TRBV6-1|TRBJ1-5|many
CASSEWETGLDQPQHF
TGTGCCAGCAGTGAATGGGAGACAGGTCTTGATCAGCCCCAGCATTTT
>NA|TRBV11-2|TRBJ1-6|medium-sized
CASSSEAANNSPLHF
TGTGCCAGCAGCTCAGAGGCGGCGAATAATTCACCCCTCCACTTT
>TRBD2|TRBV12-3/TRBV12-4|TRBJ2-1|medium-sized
CASSLAAGGPNNEQFF
TGTGCCAGCAGTTTAGCAGCGGGAGGGCCCAACAATGAGCAGTTCTTC
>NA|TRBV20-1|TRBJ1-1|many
CSARDANEAFF
TGCAGTGCTAGAGATGCGAATGAAGCTTTCTTT
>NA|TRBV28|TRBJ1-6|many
CASSSPVQGHSNSPLHF
TGTGCCAGCAGTTCGCCAGTACAGGGACACTCTAATTCACCCCTCCACTTT
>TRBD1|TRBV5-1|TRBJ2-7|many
CASSRGDRVSYEQYF
TGCGCCAGCAGCCGCGGGGACAGGGTTTCCTACGAGCAGTACTTC
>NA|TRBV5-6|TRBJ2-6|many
CASSRQVPSGANVLTF
TGTGCCAGCAGTCGTCAGGTGCCCTCTGGGGCCAACGTCCTGACTTTC
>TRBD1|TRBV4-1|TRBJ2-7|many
CASSLTPGQGGLVPYEQYF
TGCGCCAGCAGCCTAACTCCGGGACAGGGGGGTTTGGTTCCCTACGAGCAGTACTTC
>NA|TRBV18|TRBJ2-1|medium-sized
CASSPPSLDNEQFF
TGTGCCAGCTCACCACCTAGTCTCGACAATGAGCAGTTCTTC
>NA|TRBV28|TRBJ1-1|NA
CASSFLGGGTEAFF
TGTGCCAGCAGTTTTTTGGGGGGGGGCACTGAAGCCTTCTTT
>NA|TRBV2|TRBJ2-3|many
CASSETISQDTQYF
TGTGCCAGCAGTGAAACTATCAGCCAAGATACGCAGTATTTT
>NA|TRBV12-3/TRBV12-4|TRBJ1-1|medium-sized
CASSTLYTEAFF
TGTGCCAGCTCGACACTTTACACTGAAGCTTTCTTT
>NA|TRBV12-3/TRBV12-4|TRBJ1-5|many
CASSRTGNQPQHF
TGTGCCAGCAGCCGGACAGGCAATCAGCCCCAGCATTTT
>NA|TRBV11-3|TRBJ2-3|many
CASSFRGTSTDTQYF
TGTGCCAGCAGCTTCCGGGGTACTTCCACAGATACGCAGTATTTT
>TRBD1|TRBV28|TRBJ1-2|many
CASSSTTGTYGYTF
TGTGCCAGCAGCTCAACGACAGGGACTTATGGCTACACCTTC
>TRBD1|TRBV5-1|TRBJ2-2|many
CASSPSGGKSTGELFF
TGCGCCAGCAGCCCCTCAGGGGGTAAGAGCACCGGGGAGCTGTTTTTT